These T cell receptor beta chains were read from a single sample in a study of T cell clones after liver transplantation. Generated by immunoSEQ multiplex PCR, the TCRdb table keeps only in-frame clones and is missing some. The table shows roughly 50,000 clones, with approximately 88% occurring only once. This sample comprised CD4+ T cells from blood, obtained before liver transplant. These receptors were collected from a human donor who received a liver transplant. The CDR3 runs from the conserved cysteine through the conserved F or W. The D gene is left open where the match is weak. Part of the rows lack a size; the others show once, few, many or a class for expanded clones.

D: -; V: TRBV2; size: -; J: TRBJ2-2; CDR3: CASSEGFGELFF; DNA: TGTGCCAGCAGTGAAGGGTTCGGGGAGCTGTTTTTT
D: TRBD1; V: TRBV19; size: -; J: TRBJ1-2; CDR3: CASSRRDSSAGYTF; DNA: TGTGCCAGTAGCAGGAGGGACAGCTCGGCTGGCTACACCTTC
D: -; V: TRBV12-5; size: -; J: TRBJ2-2; CDR3: CASGQGLTGELFF; DNA: TGTGCTAGTGGACAGGGCCTCACCGGGGAGCTGTTTTTT
D: -; V: TRBV11-2; size: -; J: TRBJ1-2; CDR3: CASSITGDYGYTF; DNA: TGTGCCAGCAGCATCACGGGGGACTATGGCTACACCTTC
D: TRBD2; V: TRBV4-3; size: -; J: TRBJ2-3; CDR3: CASSPGTSGRSTDTQYF; DNA: TGCGCCAGCAGCCCTGGGACTAGCGGGAGAAGTACAGATACGCAGTATTTT
D: -; V: TRBV6-5; size: -; J: TRBJ2-1; CDR3: CASSYRAVSYNEQFF; DNA: TGTGCCAGCAGTTACCGGGCAGTTTCCTACAATGAGCAGTTCTTC
D: TRBD2; V: TRBV4-2; size: -; J: TRBJ2-1; CDR3: CASSQASGEPYNEQFF; DNA: TGTGCCAGCAGCCAAGCGAGCGGGGAACCCTACAATGAGCAGTTCTTC
D: TRBD1; V: TRBV6-1; size: -; J: TRBJ1-2; CDR3: CASSQTGDVNYGYTF; DNA: TGTGCCAGCAGTCAAACAGGGGACGTTAACTATGGCTACACCTTC
D: -; V: TRBV15; size: -; J: TRBJ2-7; CDR3: CATSRDKAGFYEQYF; DNA: TGTGCCACCAGCAGAGATAAAGCAGGATTCTACGAGCAGTACTTC
D: TRBD2; V: TRBV7-2; size: -; J: TRBJ2-3; CDR3: CASSAGGALLTDTQYF; DNA: TGTGCCAGCAGCGCGGGGGGGGCCCTACTCACAGATACGCAGTATTTT
D: TRBD2; V: TRBV7-3; size: -; J: TRBJ2-1; CDR3: CASGRGRDNEQFF; DNA: TGTGCCAGCGGTCGGGGGAGGGACAATGAGCAGTTCTTC
D: -; V: TRBV5-1; size: once; J: TRBJ1-1; CDR3: CASSLGGSMNTEAFF; DNA: TGCGCCAGCAGCTTGGGTGGCAGCATGAACACTGAAGCTTTCTTT
D: -; V: TRBV19; size: -; J: TRBJ1-2; CDR3: CASTQVGAKDGYTF; DNA: TGTGCCAGTACCCAGGTGGGTGCGAAGGATGGCTACACCTTC
D: -; V: TRBV27; size: -; J: TRBJ1-5; CDR3: CASSRRNQPQHF; DNA: TGTGCCAGCAGTCGCCGGAATCAGCCCCAGCATTTT
D: -; V: TRBV5-1; size: few; J: TRBJ2-7; CDR3: CASSLGGPYEQYF; DNA: TGCGCCAGCAGCTTGGGCGGGCCCTACGAGCAGTACTTC
D: -; V: TRBV2; size: few; J: TRBJ1-6; CDR3: CASSGVGRGSYSPLHF; DNA: TGTGCCAGCAGTGGGGTGGGTAGGGGAAGTTACTCACCCCTCCACTTT
D: TRBD2; V: TRBV6-6; size: -; J: TRBJ2-7; CDR3: CASSYGSGSVYEQYF; DNA: TGTGCCAGCAGTTACGGTAGCGGGAGCGTCTACGAGCAGTACTTC
D: TRBD1; V: TRBV5-1; size: -; J: TRBJ2-2; CDR3: CASSRGQGSVGELFF; DNA: TGCGCCAGCAGCAGGGGACAGGGTTCCGTCGGGGAGCTGTTTTTT
D: -; V: TRBV6-1; size: -; J: TRBJ1-3; CDR3: CASSEIGNTIYF; DNA: TGTGCCAGCAGTGAAATCGGAAACACCATATATTTT
D: -; V: TRBV7-9; size: -; J: TRBJ1-4; CDR3: CASSLETQALFF; DNA: TGTGCCAGCAGCTTAGAAACACAGGCCCTGTTTTTT
D: -; V: TRBV19; size: -; J: TRBJ1-5; CDR3: CASSIVGGEQPQHF; DNA: TGTGCCAGTAGTATAGTAGGGGGTGAGCAGCCCCAGCATTTT
D: TRBD1; V: TRBV10-2; size: -; J: TRBJ2-3; CDR3: CASAGTGSTDTQYF; DNA: TGCGCCAGTGCCGGGACAGGGAGCACAGATACGCAGTATTTT